One sample yielded the 15 T cell receptor beta chains listed below, sequenced in a study of T cell clonotyping in hematopoietic cell transplantation. Profiling relied on immunoSEQ multiplex PCR, and the TCRdb table lists in-frame clones only, not all of them. The sample shows 17,000 or so clones, around 90% of them seen only once. The sequenced material came from peripheral blood mononuclear cells. These receptors were collected from a middle-aged man in good health. Some clones in this sample may be carry-over from other donors' samples.

The CDR3 DNA reads as TGTGCCAGCAGCGTAGGTGTCGAAAGCTCCTACGAGCAGTACTTC. It is translated as CASSVGVESSYEQYF. This chain joins TRBV9 and TRBJ2-7; D remains unclear. Germline CDR1 and CDR2: SGDLS and YYNGEE. Trimming removed 0 bases from V and 0 bases from J, with 10 bases in between. This CDR3 has 15 amino acids.

J is TRBJ1-1 and V is TRBV7-2, with D uncertain. The germline CDR1 and CDR2 sequences are SGHTA and FQGNSA. With 1 base removed from V and 8 bases from J, the gap between germline ends came to 11 bases. The CDR3 has 13 amino acids. The CDR3 nucleotides read TGTGCCAGCAGCTTAGAGGTGAGGATGGAAGCTTTCTTT. Translated, it gives CASSLEVRMEAFF.

This clone has only one observation. The V call is TRBV5-1, the J call TRBJ1-4, with D perhaps matching TRBD1 (5 bases). Germline V lookup: CDR1 SGHRS, CDR2 YFSETQ. The CDR3 length is 15 residues. Trimming shortened V by 0 bases and J by 5 bases, and 11 bases separated the two germline ends. The CDR3 spells CASSLGGAQNEKLFF. Here the CDR3 DNA reads TGCGCCAGCAGCTTGGGAGGGGCGCAGAATGAAAAACTGTTTTTT.

The chain recombines TRBV7-2 with TRBJ1-6; weak D call: TRBD1 (6 bases). Germline V gives CDR1 SGHTA, CDR2 FQGNSA. The CDR3 is made up of 18 amino acids. Trimming removed 2 bases at V and 0 bases at J, with 14 bases between. CDR3 residues: CASSLKGQQRSYNSPLHF. CDR3 bases: TGTGCCAGCAGCTTAAAGGGACAACAACGCTCCTATAATTCACCCCTCCACTTT.

The gene calls are TRBV7-2 and TRBJ2-3; D gene uncertain. Germline V CDR1 and CDR2: SGHTA, FQGNSA. Trimming pared 5 bases from V and 2 bases from J, leaving 11 bases between. This CDR3 comprises 14 residues. CDR3 nucleotide sequence: TGTGCCAGCAGCACCCCTCGGACCACAGATACGCAGTATTTT. Its protein product is CASSTPRTTDTQYF.

This chain uses TRBV30 with TRBJ1-5; 7 nucleotides align to TRBD1. The germline CDR1 and CDR2 sequences are GTSNPN and SVGIG (reference sequence). The CDR3 has 14 residues. Trimming took 5 bases from V and 2 from J; bases not matched to a gene: 6. The DNA of the CDR3 is TGTGCCTGGGGATACAGGGGTGGCAATCAGCCCCAGCATTTT. Residues: CAWGYRGGNQPQHF.

J is TRBJ2-3 and V is TRBV29-1; 8 bases match TRBD1. This CDR3 is 12 amino acids long. The germline V gene encodes CDR1 SQVTM and CDR2 ANQGSEA. The V and J ends lost 7 bases and 4 bases, in that order; junction bases with no gene match: 4. CDR3 amino acids: CSDGQGADTQYF. The CDR3 DNA sequence: TGCAGCGATGGACAGGGCGCAGATACGCAGTATTTT.

This rearrangement joins TRBV4-2 to TRBJ2-3; D may be TRBD1 or TRBD2 (6 bases each). V was clipped by 1 base and J by 4 bases, with 15 bases between them. CDR3 length equals 16 residues. Germline lookup yields CDR1 LGHNA and CDR2 YNFKEQ. The CDR3 nucleotides are TGTGCCAGCAGCCAAGGTTCCCGTGGGGGGCCAGATACGCAGTATTTT. It encodes CASSQGSRGGPDTQYF.

The chain has TRBV4-3 and TRBJ2-2, with D possibly being TRBD1 or TRBD2 (5 bases each). Trimming stripped 0 bases from V and 1 base from J, with 12 bases between. Germline CDR1 LGHNA, CDR2 YSLEER. CDR3 size: 17 residues. The CDR3 sequence: CASSQEGLALNTGELFF. The CDR3 bases are TGCGCCAGCAGCCAAGAGGGGCTAGCCTTGAACACCGGGGAGCTGTTTTTT.

The chain links TRBV29-1 to TRBJ1-1, with 8 bases matching TRBD1. Germline trimming cut 2 bases from V and 0 bases from J; bases unmatched to any gene: 14. The CDR3 extends over 18 amino acids. Germline lookup yields CDR1 SQVTM and CDR2 ANQGSEA. The CDR3 spells CSVETGGIGQGMNTEAFF. In DNA form, the CDR3 reads TGCAGCGTTGAAACGGGTGGTATTGGACAGGGCATGAACACTGAAGCTTTCTTT.

This clone was observed a few times. The CDR3 DNA sequence: TGTGCCAGCACCCAGGGCGCCTCCTATGGCTACACCTTC. This gives the protein CASTQGASYGYTF. This chain uses TRBV25-1 with TRBJ1-2; tentatively, D is TRBD1 (5 bases). Per germline, CDR1 MGHDK and CDR2 SYGVNS. This CDR3 contains 13 residues. V shed 7 bases and J shed 4 bases, with 13 bases lying between them.

V gene TRBV28 combines with J gene TRBJ2-7; weak D call: TRBD2 (5 bases). Trimming shortened V by 2 bases and J by 9 bases, and 11 bases separated the two germline ends. The CDR3 runs 12 residues. The germline gives CDR1 MDHEN, CDR2 SYDVKM. CDR3 in DNA: TGTGCCAGCAGTTTAGGGGAGCTTATGCAGTACTTC. Translation gives CASSLGELMQYF.

This chain connects TRBV7-2 to TRBJ2-7; TRBD1 matches 8 bases. V shed 7 bases and J 2 bases; nucleotides not matched to a gene: 7. The germline CDR1 and CDR2 sequences are SGHTA and FQGNSA. The CDR3 is made up of 14 amino acids. The CDR3 sequence: CASTGTGGPYEQYF. The CDR3 region has the DNA TGTGCCAGCACCGGGACAGGAGGTCCCTACGAGCAGTACTTC. Combining the CDR3 with reference TRBV7-2 and TRBJ2-7 gives the whole variable domain GAGVSQSPSNKVTEKGKDVELRCDPISGHTALYWYRQSLGQGLEFLIYFQGNSAPDKSGLPSDRFSAERTGGSVSTLTIQRTQQEDSAVYLCASTGTGGPYEQYFGPGTRLTVT.

The chain has TRBV15 and TRBJ1-2; D unresolved. The length of the CDR3 is 14 residues. Trimming took off 5 bases at V and 5 bases at J, with 15 bases between the two ends. CDR1 and CDR2 from the germline V gene are LNHNV and YYDKDF (reference sequence). The chain's CDR3 is CATSPRSRGYGYTF. In DNA, the CDR3 is TGTGCCACCAGCCCCCGGTCCCGCGGTTATGGCTACACCTTC.

This chain joins TRBV30 and TRBJ2-3, with 12 bases lining up with TRBD2. The germline CDR1 and CDR2 sequences are GTSNPN and SVGIG (reference sequence). The CDR3 runs 14 residues. The junction had 3 bases not matched to a gene; V was cut back by 2 bases and J by 6 bases. The CDR3 nucleotides read TGTGCCTGGAGTCCGCTAGCGGGGGGGGATACGCAGTATTTT. Protein sequence: CAWSPLAGGDTQYF. The full variable domain, completed using reference TRBV30 and TRBJ2-3, is SQTIHQWPATLVQPVGSPLSLECTVEGTSNPNLYWYRQAAGRGLQLLFYSVGIGQISSEVPQNLSASRPQDRQFILSSKKLLLSDSGFYLCAWSPLAGGDTQYFGPGTRLTVL.